Listed here are 11 T cell receptor beta chains from one sample, sequenced in a study of blood T cells in healthy people across ages. Primers used in a second PCR of about 7 to 11 cycles were a sample-barcoded 5' primer and a J-beta primer mix. One entry per CDR3 protein, called by TCRdb with MiXCR from the 5' RACE reads. This sample has about 1.8 million distinct CDR3 sequences, with about 49% found just once. The specimen was blood. All receptors come from a woman between 35 and 50 years old in good health.

This clonotype was observed a handful of times. The J gene is TRBJ1-1, the V gene TRBV27; D gene ambiguous. Germline V gene sequence: CDR1 MNHEY, CDR2 SMNVEV (reference sequence). Trimming took off 4 bases at V and 7 bases at J, with 7 bases between the two ends. CDR3 length: 11 amino acids. This CDR3 is CASSSRVEAFF. CDR3 sequence (DNA): TGTGCCAGCAGTTCTCGTGTTGAAGCTTTCTTT.

This rearrangement joins TRBV20-1 to TRBJ2-5; the D gene is possibly TRBD1 (5 bases). Matching the DNA end better, TRBJ2-7 makes the J call doubtful. CDR1 is DFQATT, CDR2 SNEGSKA, per germline (reference sequence). CDR3 length: 15 amino acids. The CDR3 DNA reads as TGCAGTGCTAGAGATTTTCAGGGAAGCTCCTACGAGCAGTACTTC. Translation gives CSARDFQGSSYEQYF.

This chain links TRBV6-1 with TRBJ1-1, with a possible D match to TRBD1 (6 bases). The germline CDR1 and CDR2 sequences are MNHNS and SASEGT. The V gene lost 5 bases and the J gene lost 4 bases, with 20 bases spanning the gap. The CDR3 loop spans 16 amino acids. The CDR3 region has the DNA TGTGCCAGCAGTCGCACACAGGGAGGTTTGAGCACTGAAGCTTTCTTT. Its protein product is CASSRTQGGLSTEAFF.

This clonotype has just a few counts. The CDR3: CASSQEGERQYF. DNA of the CDR3: TGCGCCAGCAGCCAAGAGGGGGAACGGCAGTACTTC. The chain uses TRBV4-3 and TRBJ2-5; the D gene could be TRBD1 or TRBD2 (5 bases each). Germline CDR1 LGHNA, CDR2 YSLEER. There are 12 residues in the CDR3. With 0 bases removed from V and 11 bases from J, the gap between germline ends came to 10 bases.

In DNA form, the CDR3 reads TGCAGTGCTGATCCGGGACTGAACTACGAGCAGTACTTC. Its protein product is CSADPGLNYEQYF. This rearrangement joins TRBV20-1 to TRBJ2-7; TRBD2 might be the D (6 bases). Trimming cost V 5 bases and J 3 bases, with 14 bases left between them. The CDR3 has 13 amino acids. CDR1 is DFQATT and CDR2 is SNEGSKA in the germline V gene (reference sequence).

In its sample, this clonotype was seen once. The V gene is TRBV13, the J gene TRBJ2-7, with D perhaps matching TRBD1 or TRBD2 (5 bases each). The CDR3 loop spans 14 amino acids. CDR1 and CDR2 (germline): PRHDT, FYEKMQ (reference sequence). The V and J ends lost 1 base and 7 bases respectively, with 14 bases between them. CDR3 region: CASSLARGVNEQYF. CDR3 nucleotide sequence: TGTGCCAGCAGCTTAGCGAGGGGCGTAAATGAGCAGTACTTC.

The chain combines TRBV6-5 with TRBJ2-5; 8 positions match TRBD2. V was clipped by 6 bases and J by 2 bases; unmatched bases: 8. Germline CDR1 MNHEY, CDR2 SVGAGI. The CDR3 totals 15 residues. The CDR3 nucleotides read TGTGCCAGCAGGTCGACGGGGGGGTTTCAAGAGACCCAGTACTTC. Translated, it gives CASRSTGGFQETQYF.

V usage is TRBV28 and J usage is TRBJ1-6, with D possibly being TRBD1 (5 bases). This CDR3 has 18 amino acids. Looked up from germline, CDR1 is MDHEN and CDR2 is SYDVKM. V gave up 5 bases and J gave up 7 bases, with 24 bases separating them. The CDR3 loop reads CASSTLRGNSSPNSPLHF. CDR3 coding DNA: TGTGCCAGCAGTACCCTACGGGGGAATTCGTCCCCGAATTCACCCCTCCACTTT.

This clonotype was picked up a small number of times. The chain's CDR3 is CASSSGTSGSDTQYF. CDR3 bases: TGTGCCAGCAGTTCCGGGACTAGCGGCTCAGATACGCAGTATTTT. V gene TRBV12-3 or TRBV12-4 combines with J gene TRBJ2-3, with 11 bases fitting TRBD2. This CDR3 contains 15 residues. Trimming removed 4 bases from V and 4 bases from J; junction bases left unmatched: 4.

This clonotype was observed a handful of times. The genes are TRBV6-2 or TRBV6-3 and TRBJ2-5; 9 bases match TRBD2. The germline V gene has CDR1 MNHEY and CDR2 SVGEGT. CDR3 length equals 16 residues. The V segment lost 6 bases and the J segment 2 bases; nucleotides outside the gene matches: 10. The CDR3: CASSQQGLAAQETQYF. For the CDR3, the DNA is TGTGCCAGCAGCCAGCAGGGACTAGCTGCTCAAGAGACCCAGTACTTC.

This clonotype was seen a few times. J is TRBJ2-6 and V is TRBV6-5, with 14 bases identical to TRBD2. Germline assignment: CDR1 MNHEY and CDR2 SVGAGI. This CDR3 has 20 residues. Trimming removed 2 bases from V and 2 bases from J; junction bases left unmatched: 8. The CDR3 DNA reads as TGTGCCAGCAGTTACCGGACTAGCGGGGGGACCATCCCTGGGGCCAACGTCCTGACTTTC. This sequence encodes CASSYRTSGGTIPGANVLTF.